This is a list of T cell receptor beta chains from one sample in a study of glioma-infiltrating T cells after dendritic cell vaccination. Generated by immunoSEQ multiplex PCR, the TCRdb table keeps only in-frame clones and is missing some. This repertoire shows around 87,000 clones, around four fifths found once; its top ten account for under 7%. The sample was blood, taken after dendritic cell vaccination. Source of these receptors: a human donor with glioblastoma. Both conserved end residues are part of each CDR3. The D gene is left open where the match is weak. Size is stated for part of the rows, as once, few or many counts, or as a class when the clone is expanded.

CDR3nt: TGTGCCAGCAGCCCGACAGGGGGAAACACTGAAGCTTTCTTT; CDR3aa: CASSPTGGNTEAFF; d_gene: TRBD1; v_gene: TRBV14; abundance: once; len: 14; j_gene: TRBJ1-1
CDR3nt: TGTGCCAGCAGCCTCTATAATTCACCCCTCCACTTT; CDR3aa: CASSLYNSPLHF; d_gene: -; v_gene: TRBV5-4; abundance: -; len: 12; j_gene: TRBJ1-6
CDR3nt: TGTGCCAGCAGTGCCCTACAGGGGGTGAATTCACCCCTCCACTTT; CDR3aa: CASSALQGVNSPLHF; d_gene: TRBD1; v_gene: TRBV2; abundance: -; len: 15; j_gene: TRBJ1-6
CDR3nt: TGTGCCAGCCGGTCTCACTCGACAGTGAACACTGAAGCTTTCTTT; CDR3aa: CASRSHSTVNTEAFF; d_gene: -; v_gene: TRBV19; abundance: -; len: 15; j_gene: TRBJ1-1
CDR3nt: TGTGCCAGCAGGGAACAACAGGGAGAAGAGCAGTACTTC; CDR3aa: CASREQQGEEQYF; d_gene: -; v_gene: TRBV2; abundance: -; len: 13; j_gene: TRBJ2-7
CDR3nt: TGCGCCAGCAGCTTGGGTGGGGGCCTGCAGCCCCAGCATTTT; CDR3aa: CASSLGGGLQPQHF; d_gene: -; v_gene: TRBV5-1; abundance: -; len: 14; j_gene: TRBJ1-5
CDR3nt: TGCAGCGTTGAAGGGTTGCAGGGCTTAACCTACGAGCAGTACTTC; CDR3aa: CSVEGLQGLTYEQYF; d_gene: -; v_gene: TRBV29-1; abundance: once; len: 15; j_gene: TRBJ2-7
CDR3nt: TGTGCCAGCAGCGTACGGGAGAGCTCCTACAATGAGCAGTTCTTC; CDR3aa: CASSVRESSYNEQFF; d_gene: -; v_gene: TRBV9; abundance: -; len: 15; j_gene: TRBJ2-1
CDR3nt: TGTGCCAGCAGCCGAACAGGGGTTAGCAATTCACCCCTCCACTTT; CDR3aa: CASSRTGVSNSPLHF; d_gene: TRBD1; v_gene: TRBV7-3; abundance: -; len: 15; j_gene: TRBJ1-6
CDR3nt: TGTGCCAGCAGTGGCAGGCGCGATTCAACTAATGAAAAACTGTTTTTT; CDR3aa: CASSGRRDSTNEKLFF; d_gene: -; v_gene: TRBV6-6; abundance: few; len: 16; j_gene: TRBJ1-4
CDR3nt: TGTGCCAGCAGTATTAGGGGGGGCAATGAGCAGTTCTTC; CDR3aa: CASSIRGGNEQFF; d_gene: -; v_gene: TRBV7-3; abundance: -; len: 13; j_gene: TRBJ2-1
CDR3nt: TGTGCCATCAGTGAGTCGATGGGACTAGCGGGGAAAGAGACCCAGTACTTC; CDR3aa: CAISESMGLAGKETQYF; d_gene: TRBD2; v_gene: TRBV10-3; abundance: -; len: 17; j_gene: TRBJ2-5
CDR3nt: TGTGCCAGCAGTGGCTCCTTGACAGGGAATGGCTACACCTTC; CDR3aa: CASSGSLTGNGYTF; d_gene: TRBD1; v_gene: TRBV2; abundance: -; len: 14; j_gene: TRBJ1-2
CDR3nt: TGTGCCAGCAGCGTAGATGGGACAGGGTACAATGAGCAGTTCTTC; CDR3aa: CASSVDGTGYNEQFF; d_gene: TRBD1; v_gene: TRBV9; abundance: -; len: 15; j_gene: TRBJ2-1